This T cell receptor beta chain was identified in a study of T cell changes during pregnancy in multiple sclerosis. Profiled with immunoSEQ multiplex PCR; TCRdb holds only in-frame clones, not every one. The sample includes fewer than 85,000 clones, approximately 92% of them seen just once. Germline lookup yields CDR1 SGHTA and CDR2 FQGTGA. V lost 6 bases and J 10 bases, leaving 16 bases between the germline ends. The CDR3 runs 14 residues. The sequences come from peripheral blood, collected in the third trimester of pregnancy. The receptor comes from a female donor in good health, enrolled as a control in a pregnancy study. The chain joins TRBV7-3 to TRBJ1-6; D is ambiguous. In DNA, the CDR3 is TGTGCCAGCAGTATAGCGGGTCCTGGATCACCCCTCCACTTT. Protein product: CASSIAGPGSPLHF.